Listed below are T cell receptor beta chains from one sample, sequenced in a study of blood T cell repertoires in COVID-19. Produced via immunoSEQ multiplex PCR; TCRdb's table is partial and in-frame only. This table has about 75,000 clones, roughly 91% appearing once. Sequencing used peripheral blood. These receptors originate from a human donor in a cohort sampled during active COVID-19. CDR3s include the opening cysteine and the closing phenylalanine or tryptophan. D genes are given only for firm matches. Only part of the rows carry a size: once, few, many, or a class if the clone is expanded.

CDR3nt	CDR3aa	v_gene	j_gene	abundance	d_gene
TGCAGTGCTAGTAGACTCGCGGGGGGGCAGGTAGATACGCAGTATTTT	CSASRLAGGQVDTQYF	TRBV20-1	TRBJ2-3	few	TRBD2
TGTGCCAGCACTCCGGGGCGGACTAGCGTGAAATACAATGAGCAGTTCTTC	CASTPGRTSVKYNEQFF	TRBV3-1/TRBV3-2	TRBJ2-1	NA	TRBD2
TGTGCCAGCAGTTTATGGGGCCTAGCGGGGGGGGGAGGGACCCAGTACTTC	CASSLWGLAGGGGTQYF	TRBV28	TRBJ2-5	NA	TRBD2
TGTGCCAGCAGTGAAATGCTAGCGGGGGGCATTAGCACAGATACGCAGTATTTT	CASSEMLAGGISTDTQYF	TRBV2	TRBJ2-3	few	TRBD2
TGTGCCAGCAGCCGAGCCCAATCCACTGGAAACACCATATATTTT	CASSRAQSTGNTIYF	TRBV9	TRBJ1-3	NA	NA
TGTGCCAGCAGTTACTCCGGGTTGACCGGGGAGCTGTTTTTT	CASSYSGLTGELFF	TRBV6-2/TRBV6-3	TRBJ2-2	NA	NA
TGTGCCACCAGTGATTTTCGGGACAGGGACAACAATGAGCAGTTCTTC	CATSDFRDRDNNEQFF	TRBV24-1	TRBJ2-1	NA	TRBD1
TGTGCCAGCAGCTTAGATGCCAGGGGGCTCACCGGGGAGCTGTTTTTT	CASSLDARGLTGELFF	TRBV7-2	TRBJ2-2	NA	TRBD1
TGTGCCAGCAGCTCCCGGGACAGGGGAAACTATGGCTACACCTTC	CASSSRDRGNYGYTF	TRBV7-2	TRBJ1-2	NA	TRBD1
TGTGCCAGCAGCTACCTAGCGGGTGGGACAGATACGCAGTATTTT	CASSYLAGGTDTQYF	TRBV11-2	TRBJ2-3	NA	TRBD2
TGTGCCAGCTCACCAGCTAGCGCTAGCACAGATACGCAGTATTTT	CASSPASASTDTQYF	TRBV18	TRBJ2-3	NA	NA
TGTGCCAGTAGTATACGCGGTGACTCCTCTGGAAACACCATATATTTT	CASSIRGDSSGNTIYF	TRBV19	TRBJ1-3	NA	NA
TGTGCCAGCAGCCCGACTAGCGGGTTCACAGATACGCAGTATTTT	CASSPTSGFTDTQYF	TRBV28	TRBJ2-3	NA	TRBD2
TGTGCCAGTAGTCCTCAGGAGGCAGGGGGCGTAAAGAACTATGGCTACACCTTC	CASSPQEAGGVKNYGYTF	TRBV19	TRBJ1-2	NA	TRBD1
TGCAGCGTTGAGGAGGGTGGCGGGACCCAGTACTTC	CSVEEGGGTQYF	TRBV29-1	TRBJ2-5	NA	NA
TGTGCCAGCAGTGGTGGACAGGTCAATCAGCCCCAGCATTTT	CASSGGQVNQPQHF	TRBV28	TRBJ1-5	NA	TRBD1
TGTGCCAGCTCACCGCGGGGGGCGGGGGCCAACGTCCTGACTTTC	CASSPRGAGANVLTF	TRBV18	TRBJ2-6	NA	TRBD2
TGTGCCAGCAGGTCGACAGAGGACATCCTTTATGGCTACACCTTC	CASRSTEDILYGYTF	TRBV2	TRBJ1-2	NA	NA
TGTGCCAGCAGCCGTCGGGAGCGTGTCACTGAAGCTTTCTTT	CASSRRERVTEAFF	TRBV28	TRBJ1-1	NA	NA
TGCGCCAGCAGCTTGGAGTTATCCGGAGAGACCCAGTACTTC	CASSLELSGETQYF	TRBV5-1	TRBJ2-5	NA	NA
TGTGCCAGCAGCGTAGCGGGGGGTCCCGGGGAGCTGTTTTTT	CASSVAGGPGELFF	TRBV9	TRBJ2-2	NA	TRBD2
TGTGCCAGTAGCCCTAGAGCGAACACTGAAGCTTTCTTT	CASSPRANTEAFF	TRBV19	TRBJ1-1	NA	NA
TGTGCCAGCAGCCCCGGCGGGGAGGCGGATGAGCAGTTCTTC	CASSPGGEADEQFF	TRBV7-3	TRBJ2-1	NA	NA
TGTGCCAGTAGTACACAGGGGGCACCCGGGGGGACTGAAGCTTTCTTT	CASSTQGAPGGTEAFF	TRBV19	TRBJ1-1	NA	TRBD1
TGCGCCAGCAGCTCCGCATCTACGTCCGGGATGGGTAACGAGCAGTACTTC	CASSSASTSGMGNEQYF	TRBV5-1	TRBJ2-7	once	NA
TGTGCCAGCATCCCTGGACAGGCGGGGGCCAACGTCCTGACTTTC	CASIPGQAGANVLTF	TRBV6-2/TRBV6-3	TRBJ2-6	NA	TRBD1
TGTGCCAGCAGCCAATCAGCGGTGGGGCAGTACTTC	CASSQSAVGQYF	TRBV16	TRBJ2-7	once	NA
TGCAGTGCTAGTGTCAGGAACACTGAAGCTTTCTTT	CSASVRNTEAFF	TRBV20-1	TRBJ1-1	NA	NA
TGTGCCAGTAACCATTTGGGGGACAGTAGTAATTCACCCCTCCACTTT	CASNHLGDSSNSPLHF	TRBV19	TRBJ1-6	NA	TRBD1
TGTGCCACCAGTGATACAAGCGATCAGCCCCAGCATTTT	CATSDTSDQPQHF	TRBV24-1	TRBJ1-5	NA	NA
TGCGCCAGCAGCTCAGTGGACAGAGTCTACGAGCAGTACTTC	CASSSVDRVYEQYF	TRBV5-1	TRBJ2-7	NA	NA
TGTGCCAGCAGCTTAGGAAAGGAGGGCGGGGGCCCGAGCTCCTATAATTCACCCCTCCACTTT	CASSLGKEGGGPSSYNSPLHF	TRBV7-8	TRBJ1-6	once	NA
TGTGCCAGCAGCTTAGGGGCTAGCGGGGACCTCTACGAGCAGTACTTC	CASSLGASGDLYEQYF	TRBV7-9	TRBJ2-7	NA	TRBD2
TGCGCCAGCAGCTTGGCCCCTAGCGGGAGTGGCGGGGAGCTGTTTTTT	CASSLAPSGSGGELFF	TRBV5-1	TRBJ2-2	NA	TRBD2
TGTGCCAGCAGCCAAGTCGGGACAGTAAATTCACCCCTCCACTTT	CASSQVGTVNSPLHF	TRBV14	TRBJ1-6	NA	TRBD1
TGTGCCAGCAGCTCGGTGGCCAGGGGTGTAGGCTACACCTTC	CASSSVARGVGYTF	TRBV7-8	TRBJ1-2	few	NA
TGTGCCACCCCCTACCCGGGACTAGCGGACGCACACTCTGGGGCCAACGTCCTGACTTTC	CATPYPGLADAHSGANVLTF	TRBV24-1	TRBJ2-6	once	TRBD2
TGTGCCAGCAGACACACTAGCGGGAGGGTCAATGAGCAGTTCTTC	CASRHTSGRVNEQFF	TRBV7-9	TRBJ2-1	NA	TRBD2
TGTGCCAGCAACTACAGGGATACCGGGGAGCTGTTTTTT	CASNYRDTGELFF	TRBV6-5	TRBJ2-2	NA	NA
TGTGCCAGCAGCGGAGCGGCCTACGAGCAGTACTTC	CASSGAAYEQYF	TRBV28	TRBJ2-7	NA	NA
TGCGCCAGCACCCCAGCAGGGAACAATGAGCAGTTCTTC	CASTPAGNNEQFF	TRBV5-1	TRBJ2-1	once	NA
TGTGCCAGCAGCGACTACAGGGTGGGCACTGAAGCTTTCTTT	CASSDYRVGTEAFF	TRBV7-2	TRBJ1-1	NA	NA
TGTGCCAGTAGTATGAGCGGGAGAAGTTACAATGAGCAGTTCTTC	CASSMSGRSYNEQFF	TRBV19	TRBJ2-1	NA	TRBD2
TGTGCCAGCAGCGTAGGGGACAGGGTGGGTGAGCAGTTCTTC	CASSVGDRVGEQFF	TRBV9	TRBJ2-1	NA	TRBD1
TGCGCCAGCCGCGGCGAGGGCGGGGAGCTGTTTTTT	CASRGEGGELFF	TRBV5-1	TRBJ2-2	NA	NA
TGTGCCAGCAGCTTAGCCGGGACAGGGCGCGAGACCCAGTACTTC	CASSLAGTGRETQYF	TRBV11-2	TRBJ2-5	NA	TRBD1
TGTGCCAGCAGTTACAGGGATACGCAGTATTTT	CASSYRDTQYF	TRBV2	TRBJ2-3	NA	NA
TGCGCCAGCAGCTTGGCTTCCGGGACTCCGAACACTGAAGCTTTCTTT	CASSLASGTPNTEAFF	TRBV5-1	TRBJ1-1	NA	NA
TGTGCCAGCAGCCCTAGGCGGGAGGGCGGAACCTACGAGCAGTACTTC	CASSPRREGGTYEQYF	TRBV5-4	TRBJ2-7	NA	TRBD2
TGTGCCAGCACCGCCGTGGGGGTGGGGGCGAACACTGAAGCTTTCTTT	CASTAVGVGANTEAFF	TRBV7-2	TRBJ1-1	NA	NA
TGTGCCAGCAGTTCCGTCCTAGCGGGTTACAATGAGCAGTTCTTC	CASSSVLAGYNEQFF	TRBV27	TRBJ2-1	few	TRBD2